The T cell receptor beta chain described here comes from a study of CD8 T cells in ankylosing spondylitis. Study-level points and caveats: There was reportedly significant enrichment of clones that were disease-linked in matched ankylosing spondylitis synovial fluid. It appeared that ankylosing spondylitis blood was characterized by a TCR beta motif of several highly homologous variants. Previously reported in reactive arthritis synovial fluid and blood were some of the motif variants. Disease-linked clones were found to be CD8+ and relatively rare in peripheral blood.

It was by quantitative 5'-RACE with molecular barcodes that TCR beta libraries were made. TCRdb analysed the 5' RACE reads with MiXCR anew, one entry per CDR3 protein. Among roughly 490,000 distinct CDR3 sequences listed, about 5.2% were seen once. This clonotype has ten or more counts. Its target is unknown. At one end the junction does not follow the germline gene, possibly because of a read error. This CDR3 is 17 amino acids long. Looked up from germline, CDR1 is DFQATT and CDR2 is SNEGSKA (reference sequence). The sequencing sample was made of blood, either unsorted or a sorted T cell fraction (not recorded which). The source of this sequence is a male donor with ankylosing spondylitis. The rearrangement joins TRBV20-1 to TRBJ2-1, with 7 positions matching TRBD2. This chain's CDR3 is CSARVEVLAAYYNEQFF. The CDR3 bases are TGCAGTGCCAGAGTAGAGGTGCTAGCGGCTTACTACAATGAGCAGTTCTTC.